These 2 T cell receptor beta chains came from one sample sequenced in a study of blood T cell repertoires in COVID-19. Clones were read by immunoSEQ multiplex PCR, and TCRdb kept only the in-frame ones, dropping some. The repertoire holds about 23,000 clones, with about 80% as singletons. Sequencing was performed on peripheral blood. The receptors shown here come from a man aged 65-85 years with acute or convalescent COVID-19.

The chain recombines TRBV7-2 with TRBJ2-3; D gene uncertain. Germline CDR1 and CDR2: SGHTA and FQGNSA. This CDR3 has 13 amino acids. The V gene lost 3 bases and the J gene lost 2 bases, with 6 bases spanning the gap. As DNA, the CDR3 is TGTGCCAGCAGCTTCCAACACACAGATACGCAGTATTTT. It is translated as CASSFQHTDTQYF.

The genes are TRBV3-1 (or the pseudogene TRBV3-2) and TRBJ2-1; the D gene is possibly TRBD1 (6 bases). CDR3 length: 13 amino acids. CDR1 and CDR2 from the germline V gene are LGHDT and YNNKEL (reference sequence). Deletions cut 1 base from V and 8 bases from J, with 9 bases between. In DNA form, the CDR3 reads TGTGCCAGCAGCCAAGCGGACAGATATGAGCAGTTCTTC. Amino acid sequence: CASSQADRYEQFF.